The entry below describes one T cell receptor beta chain. The antigen is not known. 60 Vbeta and 13 Jbeta primers were used in PCR. Assay: immunoSEQ multiplex PCR; the TCRdb copy retains only in-frame clones and omits some. The sample lists more than 110,000 clones, approximately 77% seen once, with 4.5% to 5% in the top ten. The data derive from a study of cytomegalovirus exposure and HLA in healthy donors. Overall study results and limits: Altogether, 164 TCR beta chains were recorded as cytomegalovirus-associated. Later analysis suggested links between common viral pathogens and several top significant clusters.

The junction had 13 bases not matched to a gene; V was cut back by 2 bases and J by 4 bases. Germline CDR1 reads GTSNPN; CDR2 reads SVGIG (reference sequence). This CDR3 is 16 amino acids long. The TCR sequence derives from a woman aged 45-65 years in good health and CMV-seronegative. The chain uses TRBV30 and TRBJ1-2, with 7 nucleotides matching TRBD1. Source material: PBMCs. CDR3 DNA: TGTGCCTGGAGTCTGAGGACAGGACGATCCCTCTATGGCTACACCTTC. Translating gives CAWSLRTGRSLYGYTF.